A single sample is the source of the 25 T cell receptor beta chains below, sequenced in a study of blood T cell repertoires in COVID-19. Libraries were prepared by immunoSEQ multiplex PCR; TCRdb keeps only in-frame clonotypes and omits some of them. The table lists about 73,000 clones, 81% of them singletons. Sequencing was carried out using peripheral blood. Receptors were obtained from a woman in her seventies with acute or convalescent COVID-19.

This clone was seen just once. J is TRBJ1-2 and V is TRBV29-1, with 8 bases aligning to TRBD1. V shed 6 bases and J 0 bases; nucleotides not matched to a gene: 12. The CDR3 is made up of 16 amino acids. CDR1 SQVTM and CDR2 ANQGSEA come from the germline V gene. The DNA for the CDR3 is TGCAGCGTGGACCCGGACAGGGCCTTGACTAACTATGGCTACACCTTC. This sequence encodes CSVDPDRALTNYGYTF.

This chain joins TRBV28 and TRBJ1-5; perhaps TRBD1 as D (5 bases). Trimming removed 3 bases at V and 11 bases at J, with 17 bases between. The CDR3 loop spans 14 amino acids. Germline V CDR1 and CDR2: MDHEN, SYDVKM. CDR3 bases: TGTGCCAGCAGTTTCGACGGTAGACGGGGGGCCCAGCATTTT. Translated: CASSFDGRRGAQHF.

The rearrangement joins TRBV6-2 or TRBV6-3 to TRBJ2-2; 8 bases are shared with TRBD1. The CDR3 is 16 amino acids. Looked up from germline, CDR1 is MNHEY and CDR2 is SVGEGT. With V trimmed by 1 base and J by 4 bases, 5 bases remained unmatched. CDR3 sequence reads: CASSYWTGWRTGELFF. As DNA, the CDR3 is TGTGCCAGCAGTTACTGGACAGGGTGGCGCACCGGGGAGCTGTTTTTT.

The rearrangement joins TRBV27 to TRBJ2-4; 7 bases line up with TRBD2. Trimming cost V 2 bases and J 4 bases; bases outside gene matches: 8. The CDR3 is 16 amino acids. Per the germline V gene, CDR1 is MNHEY and CDR2 is SMNVEV (reference sequence). CDR3 nucleotides: TGTGCCAGCAGTTTACCCTCCGGGACTATAAAAAACATTCAGTACTTC. This translates into CASSLPSGTIKNIQYF.

The rearrangement links TRBV5-8 to TRBJ2-3; 7 bases fit TRBD2. V dropped 4 bases and J dropped 0; count of bases not matched to a gene: 8. CDR1 and CDR2 from the germline V gene are SGHTS and YDEGEE. The CDR3 covers 16 residues. CDR3 coding DNA: TGTGCCAGCAGCGCCGCTAGCGGAAGAAGCACAGATACGCAGTATTTT. Its translation: CASSAASGRSTDTQYF. Combining the CDR3 with reference TRBV5-8 and TRBJ2-3 gives the whole variable domain EAGVTQSPTHLIKTRGQQATLRCSPISGHTSVYWYQQALGLGLQFLLWYDEGEERNRGNFPPRFSGRQFPNYSSELNVNALELEDSALYLCASSAASGRSTDTQYFGPGTRLTVL.

The chain employs TRBV28 and TRBJ1-4; 8 nucleotides match TRBD1. V lost 6 bases to trimming and J lost 7 bases; unmatched junction nucleotides: 10. CDR1 and CDR2 (germline): MDHEN, SYDVKM. The CDR3 runs to 15 residues. The CDR3 bases are TGTGCCAGCAGACCCCGGGACAGGTCGACTGAAAAACTGTTTTTT. This codes for CASRPRDRSTEKLFF.

This chain connects TRBV2 to TRBJ2-3; D remains ambiguous. Germline V gives CDR1 SNHLY, CDR2 FYNNEI. The CDR3 is made up of 16 amino acids. Trimming removed 5 bases at V and 0 bases at J, with 15 bases between. The CDR3 loop reads CASSNKRKPSTDTQYF. The CDR3 DNA reads as TGTGCCAGCAGTAATAAGCGCAAACCTAGCACAGATACGCAGTATTTT.

The chain employs TRBV5-1 and TRBJ1-2; possible D gene TRBD1, 6 bases. Germline assignment: CDR1 SGHRS and CDR2 YFSETQ. The CDR3 is 13 amino acids. Trimming removed 4 bases at V and 4 bases at J, with 11 bases between. The CDR3 DNA sequence: TGCGCCAGCAGCCAACAGGGTGCCTATGGCTACACCTTC. As protein: CASSQQGAYGYTF. Combining the CDR3 with reference TRBV5-1 and TRBJ1-2 gives the whole variable domain KAGVTQTPRYLIKTRGQQVTLSCSPISGHRSVSWYQQTPGQGLQFLFEYFSETQRNKGNFPGRFSGRQFSNSRSEMNVSTLELGDSALYLCASSQQGAYGYTFGSGTRLTVV.

This clone showed up just a few times. Additional DNA sequences in this sample encode the identical CDR3. This chain joins TRBV27 and TRBJ2-1, with TRBD2 matching over 8 bases. J gave up 4 bases and V 2 bases, and 4 bases lay outside the gene matches. The CDR3 runs to 15 residues. Germline CDR1 reads MNHEY; CDR2 reads SMNVEV (reference sequence). The CDR3 is CASSLGAGGYNEQFF. The CDR3 nucleotides are TGTGCCAGCAGTTTAGGGGCGGGAGGTTACAATGAGCAGTTCTTC.

This clone has a single count. The chain links TRBV7-6 to TRBJ1-2; D unresolved. Looked up from germline, CDR1 is SGHVS and CDR2 is FNYEAQ. This CDR3 contains 13 residues. Deletions cut 3 bases from V and 2 bases from J, with 7 bases between. The CDR3 sequence is CASSFSGNYGYTF. DNA for the CDR3: TGTGCCAGCAGCTTCTCAGGAAACTATGGCTACACCTTC.

V usage is TRBV6-5 and J usage is TRBJ1-2; D might be TRBD1 (6 bases). Germline V lookup: CDR1 MNHEY, CDR2 SVGAGI. There are 13 residues in the CDR3. The V end lost 5 bases, the J end lost 5 bases, and 12 bases lay between the germline ends. The CDR3 protein is CASSKQGGYGYTF. The CDR3, as DNA: TGTGCCAGCAGTAAACAGGGAGGGTATGGCTACACCTTC.

The chain combines TRBV7-6 with TRBJ1-1; maybe TRBD1 (6 bases). The germline V and J ends were trimmed by 1 base and 2 bases, with 17 bases remaining between them. Germline-derived CDR1 and CDR2 are SGHVS and FNYEAQ. The CDR3 has 17 amino acids. The CDR3 DNA is TGTGCCAGCAGCTTAGTGGGTGCGGGCAGGGGAAACACTGAAGCTTTCTTT. It yields the protein CASSLVGAGRGNTEAFF.

V and J are TRBV11-2 and TRBJ2-6; D call uncertain. The CDR3 has 16 residues. Trimming stripped 1 base from V and 4 bases from J, with 11 bases between. Looked up from germline, CDR1 is SGHAT and CDR2 is FQNNGV. DNA of the CDR3: TGTGCCAGCAGCTTAGCCGGAGTGTCAGGGGCCAACGTCCTGACTTTC. This codes for CASSLAGVSGANVLTF. Drawing the rest from reference TRBV11-2 and TRBJ2-6, the complete variable domain is EAGVAQSPRYKIIEKRQSVAFWCNPISGHATLYWYQQILGQGPKLLIQFQNNGVVDDSQLPKDRFSAERLKGVDSTLKIQPAKLEDSAVYLCASSLAGVSGANVLTFGAGSRLTVL.

This chain links TRBV6-6 with TRBJ2-7; 8 bases line up with TRBD1. Trimming at V came to 4 bases and at J to 1 base, leaving 3 bases not matched to a gene. Per the germline V gene, CDR1 is MNHNY and CDR2 is SVGAGI (reference sequence). CDR3 length: 14 residues. The DNA for the CDR3 is TGTGCCAGCAGTTTTCGGACAGGGTCCTACGAGCAGTACTTC. It is translated as CASSFRTGSYEQYF.

V and J are TRBV19 and TRBJ1-2, with a tentative D call TRBD1 (6 bases). The CDR3 has 14 residues. V lost 7 bases and J lost 0, with 12 bases in between. The germline V gene has CDR1 LNHDA and CDR2 SQIVND (reference sequence). CDR3 protein: CASMGAATNYGYTF. The CDR3 DNA reads TGTGCCAGTATGGGGGCGGCGACTAACTATGGCTACACCTTC.

V usage is TRBV3-1 (or the pseudogene TRBV3-2) and J usage is TRBJ1-2, with a tentative D call TRBD1 (5 bases). The germline V gene encodes CDR1 LGHDT and CDR2 YNNKEL (reference sequence). The CDR3 sequence is 15 residues long. V was trimmed by 4 bases and J by 5 bases, leaving 17 bases between them. Here the CDR3 reads CASSLGVNRGYGYTF. Written as DNA, the CDR3 is TGTGCCAGCAGCCTAGGAGTCAACCGGGGGTATGGCTACACCTTC.

This sequence joins TRBV6-1 and TRBJ2-1, with unresolved D. Germline CDR1 and CDR2: MNHNS and SASEGT. V was trimmed by 4 bases and J by 0 bases, leaving 19 bases between them. The CDR3 covers 18 residues. The CDR3 loop is CASSVSFGGGSSYNEQFF. CDR3 nucleotide sequence: TGTGCCAGCAGTGTCAGTTTCGGTGGCGGTAGCTCCTACAATGAGCAGTTCTTC.

The chain uses TRBV3-1 (or the pseudogene TRBV3-2) and TRBJ2-7; 8 bases are shared with TRBD2. Losses at the gene ends were 4 bases for V and 4 bases for J; bases not matched to a gene: 9. This CDR3 is 15 amino acids long. CDR1 and CDR2 from the germline V gene are LGHDT and YNNKEL (reference sequence). This CDR3 is CASSRSGSGVYEQYF. The CDR3, as DNA: TGTGCCAGCAGCCGCAGCGGGAGCGGGGTTTACGAGCAGTACTTC.

J is TRBJ1-3 and V is TRBV19, with 8 bases matching TRBD1. Per germline, CDR1 LNHDA and CDR2 SQIVND (reference sequence). The CDR3 contains 18 residues. The V segment lost 1 base and the J segment 1 base; nucleotides outside the gene matches: 9. The CDR3 protein is CASSIGGTGPKSGNTIYF. CDR3 in DNA: TGTGCCAGTAGTATAGGCGGGACAGGACCCAAATCTGGAAACACCATATATTTT.

This clone came up once. The chain employs TRBV11-3 and TRBJ2-7; TRBD2 matches 9 bases. The CDR3 is 16 residues long. CDR1 is SGHNT, CDR2 YENEEA, per germline. V lost 5 bases and J lost 2; bases outside the gene matches: 10. CDR3 sequence (DNA): TGTGCCAGCAGCCGCCTCACTAGCGGGCCAGCCTACGAGCAGTACTTC. This gives the protein CASSRLTSGPAYEQYF. Based on the CDR3 plus reference TRBV11-3 and TRBJ2-7, the full variable domain is EAGVVQSPRYKIIEKKQPVAFWCNPISGHNTLYWYLQNLGQGPELLIRYENEEAVDDSQLPKDRFSAERLKGVDSTLKIQPAELGDSAVYLCASSRLTSGPAYEQYFGPGTRLTVT.

V and J are TRBV28 and TRBJ2-3; TRBD2 is a possible D gene (5 bases). Germline-derived CDR1 and CDR2 are MDHEN and SYDVKM. The ends were cut back, 7 bases at V and 8 bases at J, with 16 bases in the middle. This CDR3 has 13 amino acids. CDR3 protein: CASTQYPRGTQYF. CDR3 sequence (DNA): TGTGCCAGCACTCAGTACCCTCGGGGTACGCAGTATTTT.

V is TRBV27 and J is TRBJ1-2, with D perhaps TRBD1 (6 bases). The germline V gene encodes CDR1 MNHEY and CDR2 SMNVEV (reference sequence). The CDR3 is 15 residues long. V was pared by 2 bases and J by 5 bases, with 15 bases between. The CDR3: CASSLAADSRYGYTF. CDR3 nucleotide sequence: TGTGCCAGCAGTTTAGCGGCGGACAGCAGATATGGCTACACCTTC.

The chain joins TRBV11-3 to TRBJ2-2, with 11 nucleotides matching TRBD1. J was trimmed by 14 bases and V by 5 bases; bases with no gene match: 4. CDR1 and CDR2 (germline): SGHNT, YENEEA. The CDR3 contains 12 residues. The CDR3 protein is CASSQDRGPLFF. For the CDR3, the DNA is TGTGCCAGCAGCCAGGACAGGGGGCCTCTGTTTTTT.

The chain links TRBV10-1 to TRBJ1-5, with D tentatively TRBD1 (5 bases). CDR3 length: 19 amino acids. V lost 0 bases and J lost 2, with 20 bases in between. Germline-derived CDR1 and CDR2 are WNHNN and SYGVQD (reference sequence). CDR3 sequence: CASSESWGLTGKGNQPQHF. The DNA of the CDR3 is TGCGCCAGCAGTGAGTCATGGGGACTTACAGGTAAGGGCAATCAGCCCCAGCATTTT.

This clone was recorded a few times. V is TRBV27 and J is TRBJ2-1, with D possibly being TRBD2 (6 bases). CDR3 length: 14 residues. The V end was cut by 3 bases, the J end by 7 bases, with 13 bases between. The germline V gene encodes CDR1 MNHEY and CDR2 SMNVEV (reference sequence). The CDR3 protein is CASSFSGDQNEQFF. The CDR3 bases are TGTGCCAGCAGTTTTAGCGGCGACCAGAATGAGCAGTTCTTC.